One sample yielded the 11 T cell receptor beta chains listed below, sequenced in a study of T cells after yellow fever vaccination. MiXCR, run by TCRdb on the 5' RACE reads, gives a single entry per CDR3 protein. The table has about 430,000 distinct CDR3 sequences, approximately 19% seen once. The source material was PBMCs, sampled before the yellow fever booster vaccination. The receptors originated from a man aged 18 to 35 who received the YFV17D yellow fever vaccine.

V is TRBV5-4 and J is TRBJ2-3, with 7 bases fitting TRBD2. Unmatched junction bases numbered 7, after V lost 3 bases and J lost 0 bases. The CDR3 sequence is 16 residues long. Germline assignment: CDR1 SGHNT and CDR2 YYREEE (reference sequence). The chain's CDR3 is CASSSGGESSTDTQYF. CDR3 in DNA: TGTGCCAGCAGCTCTGGGGGGGAGTCTAGCACAGATACGCAGTATTTT.

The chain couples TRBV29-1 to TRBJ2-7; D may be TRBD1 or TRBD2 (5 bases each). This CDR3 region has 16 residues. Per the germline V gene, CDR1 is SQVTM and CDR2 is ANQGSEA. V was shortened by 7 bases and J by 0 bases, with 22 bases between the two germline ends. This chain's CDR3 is CSAAGLPGRDSYEQYF. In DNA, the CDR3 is TGCAGCGCCGCCGGATTGCCGGGACGGGACTCCTACGAGCAGTACTTC.

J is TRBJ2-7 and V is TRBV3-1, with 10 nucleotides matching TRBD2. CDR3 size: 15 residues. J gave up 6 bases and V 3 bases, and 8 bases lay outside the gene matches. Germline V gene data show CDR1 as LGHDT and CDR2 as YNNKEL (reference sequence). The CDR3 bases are TGTGCCAGCAGCCAGGTTCCTAGCGGGGGCGGCGAGCAGTACTTC. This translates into CASSQVPSGGGEQYF.

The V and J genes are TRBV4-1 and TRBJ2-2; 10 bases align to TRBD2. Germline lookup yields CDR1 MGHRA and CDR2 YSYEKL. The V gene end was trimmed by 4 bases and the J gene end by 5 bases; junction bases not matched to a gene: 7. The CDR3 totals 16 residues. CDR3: CASSPQRGGFTGELFF. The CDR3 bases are TGCGCCAGCAGCCCGCAGCGGGGGGGCTTTACCGGGGAGCTGTTTTTT.

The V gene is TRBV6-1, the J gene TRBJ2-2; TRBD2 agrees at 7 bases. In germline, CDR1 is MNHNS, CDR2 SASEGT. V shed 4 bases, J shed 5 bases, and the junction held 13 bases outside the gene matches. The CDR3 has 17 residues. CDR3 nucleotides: TGTGCCAGCAGTGTTAGGGGACTACCATCCACGACCGGGGAGCTGTTTTTT. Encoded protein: CASSVRGLPSTTGELFF.

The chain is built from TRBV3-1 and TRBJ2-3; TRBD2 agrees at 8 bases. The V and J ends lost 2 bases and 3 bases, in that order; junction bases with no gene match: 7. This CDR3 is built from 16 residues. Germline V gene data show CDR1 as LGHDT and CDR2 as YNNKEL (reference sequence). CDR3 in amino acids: CASSQRRGGETDTQYF. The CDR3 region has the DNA TGTGCCAGCAGCCAACGACGGGGGGGCGAAACAGATACGCAGTATTTT.

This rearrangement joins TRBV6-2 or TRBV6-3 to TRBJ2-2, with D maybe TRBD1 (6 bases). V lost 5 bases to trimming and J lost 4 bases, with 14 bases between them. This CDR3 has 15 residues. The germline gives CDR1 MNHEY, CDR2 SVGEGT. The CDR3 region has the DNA TGTGCCAGCAGTAAACAGGGTTCGGGCACCGGGGAGCTGTTTTTT. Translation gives CASSKQGSGTGELFF.

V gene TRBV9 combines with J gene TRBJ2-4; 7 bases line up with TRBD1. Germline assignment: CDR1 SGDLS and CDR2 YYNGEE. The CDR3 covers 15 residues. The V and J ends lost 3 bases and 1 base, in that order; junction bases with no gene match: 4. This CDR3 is CASSAQGKAKNIQYF. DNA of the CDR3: TGTGCCAGCAGCGCACAGGGGAAGGCCAAAAACATTCAGTACTTC.

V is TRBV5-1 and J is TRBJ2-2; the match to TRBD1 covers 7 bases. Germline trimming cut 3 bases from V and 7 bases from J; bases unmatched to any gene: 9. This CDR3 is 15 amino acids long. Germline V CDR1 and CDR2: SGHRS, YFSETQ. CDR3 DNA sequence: TGCGCCAGCAGCTCCAGGGGGATGAAGGTCGGGGAGCTGTTTTTT. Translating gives CASSSRGMKVGELFF.

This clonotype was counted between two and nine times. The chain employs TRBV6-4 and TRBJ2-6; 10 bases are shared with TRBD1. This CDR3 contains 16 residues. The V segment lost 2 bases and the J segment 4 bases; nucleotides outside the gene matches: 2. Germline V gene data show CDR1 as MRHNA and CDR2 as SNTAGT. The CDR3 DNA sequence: TGTGCCAGCAGTGACGGGACAGGGGAAGGGGCCAACGTCCTGACTTTC. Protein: CASSDGTGEGANVLTF.

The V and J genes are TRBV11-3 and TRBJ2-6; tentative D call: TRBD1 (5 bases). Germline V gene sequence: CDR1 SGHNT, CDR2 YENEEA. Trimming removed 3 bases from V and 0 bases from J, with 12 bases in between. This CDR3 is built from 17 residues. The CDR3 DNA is TGTGCCAGCAGCTTGGGCCAGGGCCACTCTGGGGCCAACGTCCTGACTTTC. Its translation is CASSLGQGHSGANVLTF.